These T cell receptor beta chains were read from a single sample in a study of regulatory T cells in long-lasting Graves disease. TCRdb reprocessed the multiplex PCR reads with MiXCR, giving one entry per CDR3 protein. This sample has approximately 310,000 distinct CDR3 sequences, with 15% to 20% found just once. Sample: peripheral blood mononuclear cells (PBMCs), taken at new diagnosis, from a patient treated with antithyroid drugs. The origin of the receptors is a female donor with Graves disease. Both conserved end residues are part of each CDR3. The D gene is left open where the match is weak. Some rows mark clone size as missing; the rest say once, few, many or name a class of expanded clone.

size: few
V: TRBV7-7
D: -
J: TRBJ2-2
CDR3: CASSVGVTGELFF
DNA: TGTGCTAGCAGCGTAGGAGTCACCGGGGAGCTGTTTTTT

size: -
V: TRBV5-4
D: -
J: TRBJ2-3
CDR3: CASSSGWRGDTDTQYF
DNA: TGTGCCAGCAGCTCGGGGTGGAGAGGGGACACAGATACGCAGTATTTT

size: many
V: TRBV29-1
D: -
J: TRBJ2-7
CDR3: CSGSVGGSSYEQYF
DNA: TGCAGCGGCTCGGTTGGGGGAAGCTCCTACGAGCAGTACTTC

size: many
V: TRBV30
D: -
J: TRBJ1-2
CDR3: CAWSAEGENYGYTF
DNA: TGTGCCTGGTCGGCGGAGGGAGAGAACTATGGCTACACCTTC

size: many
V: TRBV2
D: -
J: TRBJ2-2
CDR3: CASSERGTANTGELFF
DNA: TGTGCCAGCAGTGAACGCGGGACCGCGAACACCGGGGAGCTGTTTTTT

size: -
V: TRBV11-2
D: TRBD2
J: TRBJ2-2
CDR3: CASSFSHGPGLAGRGSGELFF
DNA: TGTGCCAGCAGCTTCTCTCACGGGCCGGGACTAGCGGGTCGTGGCTCCGGGGAGCTGTTTTTC

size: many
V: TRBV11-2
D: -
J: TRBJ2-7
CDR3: CASSLGAAGPTVEQYF
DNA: TGTGCCAGCAGCTTAGGGGCTGCGGGGCCAACAGTCGAGCAGTACTTC

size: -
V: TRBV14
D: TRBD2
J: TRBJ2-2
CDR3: CASSQDWDWLAGDPNTGELFF
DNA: TGTGCCAGCAGCCAAGACTGGGATTGGCTAGCGGGAGACCCGAACACCGGGGAGCTGTTTTTT

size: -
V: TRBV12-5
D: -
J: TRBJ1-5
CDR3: CASGPSSHQPQHF
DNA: TGTGCTAGTGGTCCCTCGTCCCATCAGCCCCAGCATTTT

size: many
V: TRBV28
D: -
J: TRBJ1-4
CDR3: CASSLRQGRVEKLFF
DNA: TGTGCCAGCAGTTTACGGCAGGGGAGGGTAGAAAAACTGTTTTTT

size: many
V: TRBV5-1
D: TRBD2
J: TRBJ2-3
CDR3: CASSSGLAGEGDTQYF
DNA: TGCGCCAGCAGCTCAGGACTAGCGGGAGAAGGAGATACGCAGTATTTT

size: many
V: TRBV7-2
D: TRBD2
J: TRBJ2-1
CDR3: CASSSPATSGKSSYNEQFF
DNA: TGTGCCAGCAGCTCTCCGGCGACTAGCGGAAAGAGCTCCTACAATGAGCAGTTCTTC

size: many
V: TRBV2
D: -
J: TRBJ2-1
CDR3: CASALASYNEQFF
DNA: TGTGCCAGCGCCCTAGCGTCCTACAATGAGCAGTTCTTC

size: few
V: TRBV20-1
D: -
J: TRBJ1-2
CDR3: CSAPQNYGYTF
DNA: TGCAGTGCTCCACAAAACTATGGCTACACCTTC

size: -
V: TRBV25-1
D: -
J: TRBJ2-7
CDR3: CASGRDIMAEQYF
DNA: TGTGCCAGCGGTCGGGACATAATGGCCGAGCAGTACTTC

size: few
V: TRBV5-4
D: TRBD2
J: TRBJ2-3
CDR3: CAGSFGLAESTDTQYF
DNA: TGTGCCGGCAGTTTTGGACTAGCGGAGAGCACAGATACGCAGTATTTT